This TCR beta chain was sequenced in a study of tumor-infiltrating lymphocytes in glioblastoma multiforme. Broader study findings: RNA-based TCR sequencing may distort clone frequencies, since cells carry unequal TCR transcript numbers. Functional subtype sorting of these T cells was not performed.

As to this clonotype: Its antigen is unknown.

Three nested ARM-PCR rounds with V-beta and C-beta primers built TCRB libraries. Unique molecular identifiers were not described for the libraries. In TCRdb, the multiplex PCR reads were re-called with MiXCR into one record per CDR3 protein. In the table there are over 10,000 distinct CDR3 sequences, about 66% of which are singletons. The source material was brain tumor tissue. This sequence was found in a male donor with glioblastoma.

The CDR3 sequence: CASSPTQNTGELFF. In nucleotides, the CDR3 is TGTGCCAGCTCACCTACACAGAACACCGGGGAGCTGTTTTTT. The chain is built from TRBV18 and TRBJ2-2; D is undetermined. Germline CDR1 is KGHSH and CDR2 is LQKENI. Trimming took 3 bases from V and 1 from J, leaving 6 bases between them. The CDR3 extends over 14 amino acids.